These 29 T cell receptor beta chains were sequenced from one sample in a study of shared clonotypes between healthy human individuals. Measured with immunoSEQ multiplex PCR; TCRdb has only the in-frame clones, and not every one. The sample comprises around 1.5 million clones, under 99% of which are singletons, and 0.4% to 0.55% rests with the top ten. What was sequenced was naive CD4+ T cells sorted from blood. As for subset: CD45RA+ positively selected. All receptors come from a man aged 30 to 39 in good health.

The chain joins TRBV4-3 to TRBJ2-5, with TRBD2 as a possible D gene (5 bases). CDR3 length equals 16 residues. Trimming left V 0 bases short and J 4 bases short, with 15 bases between. Germline V gives CDR1 LGHNA, CDR2 YSLEER. The CDR3: CASSQDRVGDVETQYF. In nucleotides, the CDR3 is TGCGCCAGCAGCCAAGATCGGGTGGGAGACGTAGAGACCCAGTACTTC.

CDR3 in amino acids: CASSHPPGTQYF. The CDR3 bases are TGTGCCAGCAGCCATCCGCCGGGTACGCAGTATTTT. The chain combines TRBV7-6 with TRBJ2-3; D is ambiguous. Germline assignment: CDR1 SGHVS and CDR2 FNYEAQ. The V end lost 5 bases, the J end lost 8 bases, and 11 bases lay between the germline ends. The CDR3 is made up of 12 amino acids.

The chain recombines TRBV27 with TRBJ1-1; D might be TRBD1 (6 bases). Trimming cost V 3 bases and J 5 bases, with 13 bases left between them. Germline CDR1 and CDR2: MNHEY and SMNVEV (reference sequence). This CDR3 comprises 14 residues. CDR3 region: CASSFPGAPTEAFF. DNA for the CDR3: TGTGCCAGCAGTTTTCCGGGGGCGCCAACTGAAGCTTTCTTT.

The chain couples TRBV6-6 to TRBJ1-5; weak D call: TRBD1 (5 bases). Germline-derived CDR1 and CDR2 are MNHNY and SVGAGI (reference sequence). V lost 2 bases to trimming and J lost 0 bases, with 8 bases between them. This CDR3 is built from 15 residues. CDR3 nucleotides: TGTGCCAGCAGTTACGAAGGGGTTAGCAATCAGCCCCAGCATTTT. Its protein product is CASSYEGVSNQPQHF.

The V call is TRBV9, the J call TRBJ1-1; D remains ambiguous. V gave up 0 bases and J gave up 9 bases, with 12 bases separating them. The CDR3 totals 13 residues. CDR1 and CDR2 (germline): SGDLS, YYNGEE. CDR3 residues: CASSVAGGHKAFF. The CDR3 nucleotides are TGTGCCAGCAGCGTAGCTGGCGGGCACAAAGCTTTCTTT.

This clone was recorded only once. The gene calls are TRBV29-1 and TRBJ2-5; no reliable D call. This CDR3 contains 13 residues. Germline-derived CDR1 and CDR2 are SQVTM and ANQGSEA. V lost 3 bases and J 0 bases, leaving 8 bases between the germline ends. Here the CDR3 DNA reads TGCAGCGTTGAGCTCCTGTACCAAGAGACCCAGTACTTC. Amino acid sequence: CSVELLYQETQYF.

The chain employs TRBV2 and TRBJ2-1, with 11 bases lining up with TRBD2. V was pared by 8 bases and J by 9 bases, with 6 bases of the junction left unmatched. Germline CDR1 reads SNHLY; CDR2 reads FYNNEI. CDR3 length: 13 residues. The chain's CDR3 is CASEASGRSEQFF. Here the CDR3 DNA reads TGTGCCAGCGAGGCTAGCGGGAGGAGTGAGCAGTTCTTC.

This sequence joins TRBV20-1 and TRBJ2-5; 12 nucleotides align to TRBD2. CDR3 length: 11 residues. The V gene's germline CDR1 is DFQATT and CDR2 SNEGSKA (reference sequence). Written as DNA, the CDR3 is TGCAGAACTAGCGGGAGGGAGACCCAGTACTTC. It translates to CRTSGRETQYF.

This chain links TRBV6-5 with TRBJ1-4; D gene unclear. The CDR3 covers 14 residues. Deletions cut 2 bases from V and 3 bases from J, with 7 bases between. The germline CDR1 and CDR2 sequences are MNHEY and SVGAGI. CDR3 sequence reads: CASSYRAANEKLFF. The CDR3 DNA sequence: TGTGCCAGCAGTTACAGGGCAGCTAATGAAAAACTGTTTTTT.

The chain combines TRBV6-1 with TRBJ2-3; unclear D gene. Germline V gene lookup returns CDR1 MNHNS and CDR2 SASEGT. This CDR3 spans 15 amino acids. Trimming took 5 bases from V and 2 from J, leaving 14 bases between them. In DNA, the CDR3 is TGTGCCAGCAGTCCCGCCAGGACCTACACAGATACGCAGTATTTT. Residues: CASSPARTYTDTQYF.

CDR3 bases: TGTGCCTGGAGTGTAACGGGAGTTGGAAACACCATATATTTT. Translating it yields CAWSVTGVGNTIYF. The J gene is TRBJ1-3, the V gene TRBV30; D is uncertain. The CDR3 runs 14 residues. Trimming took off 0 bases at V and 3 bases at J, with 9 bases between the two ends. Germline CDR1 and CDR2: GTSNPN and SVGIG (reference sequence).

As for this clone: The sample carries other DNA sequences with the same CDR3. The rearrangement links TRBV14 to TRBJ1-1; TRBD1 agrees at 8 bases. V dropped 4 bases and J dropped 1; count of bases not matched to a gene: 5. This CDR3 has 15 residues. Germline CDR1 reads SGHDN; CDR2 reads FVKESK. The CDR3 DNA reads TGTGCCAGCAGCCTAAGGACAGGGAGGAACACTGAAGCTTTCTTT. Protein: CASSLRTGRNTEAFF.

The chain links TRBV15 to TRBJ1-1; D is unclear. This CDR3 has 14 residues. Between the trimmed V and J ends, which lost 2 bases and 3 bases, there was a span of 10 bases. The germline CDR1 and CDR2 sequences are LNHNV and YYDKDF (reference sequence). CDR3 sequence: CATSRMLGDTEAFF. Written as DNA, the CDR3 is TGTGCCACCAGCAGAATGCTCGGGGACACTGAAGCTTTCTTT.

This chain connects TRBV10-1 to TRBJ2-3, with TRBD2 identical over 8 bases. J was trimmed by 4 bases and V by 0 bases; bases with no gene match: 0. Germline CDR1 and CDR2: WNHNN and SYGVQD (reference sequence). The CDR3 covers 14 residues. CDR3 loop: CASSESGGADTQYF. In nucleotides, the CDR3 is TGCGCCAGCAGTGAGTCCGGGGGGGCAGATACGCAGTATTTT.

This clone was seen a handful of times. The rearrangement links TRBV5-1 to TRBJ2-7; 8 bases match TRBD2. V was clipped by 2 bases and J by 4 bases; unmatched bases: 11. CDR3 length: 16 amino acids. CDR1 and CDR2 from the germline V gene are SGHRS and YFSETQ. CDR3 region: CASSFDPAGEGYEQYF. The CDR3 nucleotides read TGCGCCAGCAGCTTCGACCCAGCGGGAGAAGGGTACGAGCAGTACTTC.

The J gene is TRBJ2-1, the V gene TRBV2; D gene unclear. The CDR3 runs to 15 residues. Trimming shortened V by 10 bases and J by 4 bases, and 20 bases separated the two germline ends. From germline, CDR1 is SNHLY and CDR2 FYNNEI. CDR3 nucleotide sequence: TGTGCCACTCTCCGGGCTAAAGAGGCATACAATGAGCAGTTCTTC. Residues: CATLRAKEAYNEQFF.

This chain connects TRBV28 to TRBJ1-2; 7 bases are a match to TRBD1. The V and J ends lost 8 bases and 4 bases, in that order; junction bases with no gene match: 13. This CDR3 has 15 residues. CDR1 is MDHEN, CDR2 SYDVKM, per germline. CDR3 DNA sequence: TGTGCCAGCTGTTCTGCAACAGGGGTTACCTATGGCTACACCTTC. It codes for CASCSATGVTYGYTF.

The gene calls are TRBV27 and TRBJ2-7; TRBD2 aligns across 12 bases. Trimming cost V 5 bases and J 0 bases; bases outside gene matches: 5. The germline V gene has CDR1 MNHEY and CDR2 SMNVEV (reference sequence). This CDR3 comprises 16 residues. CDR3 region: CASSTRLAGVSYEQYF. The CDR3 bases are TGTGCCAGCAGTACTCGACTAGCGGGAGTCTCCTACGAGCAGTACTTC.

For this clone: The junction shows a germline mismatch at one end, possibly a read error. The rearrangement joins TRBV7-6 to TRBJ2-1, with 11 positions matching TRBD1. From germline, CDR1 is SGHVS and CDR2 FNYEAQ. The CDR3 totals 19 residues. CDR3 protein: CASSNLDLTPGTGGNAQFF. The CDR3 nucleotides read TGTGCCAGCAGCAACTTAGACCTAACACCCGGGACAGGGGGGAATGCGCAGTTCTTC.

J is TRBJ2-7 and V is TRBV11-2, with 8 bases identical to TRBD2. The CDR3 covers 15 residues. Trimming removed 5 bases from V and 2 bases from J; junction bases left unmatched: 8. Germline lookup yields CDR1 SGHAT and CDR2 FQNNGV. The CDR3: CASSPSAGATYEQYF. DNA of the CDR3: TGTGCCAGCAGCCCCTCAGCGGGAGCGACCTACGAGCAGTACTTC.

The V and J genes are TRBV19 and TRBJ1-5, with TRBD1 matching 7 bases. The CDR3 covers 15 residues. V trimming: 5 bases; J trimming: 3 bases; junction bases outside the gene matches: 7. CDR1 is LNHDA and CDR2 is SQIVND in the germline V gene (reference sequence). The CDR3 loop is CASSARQGINQPQHF. In DNA, the CDR3 is TGTGCCAGTAGTGCTAGACAGGGAATCAATCAGCCCCAGCATTTT. The whole variable domain, filled in from reference TRBV19 and TRBJ1-5, reads DGGITQSPKYLFRKEGQNVTLSCEQNLNHDAMYWYRQDPGQGLRLIYYSQIVNDFQKGDIAEGYSVSREKKESFPLTVTSAQKNPTAFYLCASSARQGINQPQHFGDGTRLSIL.

The J gene is TRBJ2-5, the V gene TRBV2; 7 positions agree with TRBD1. The CDR3 contains 14 residues. Trimming removed 6 bases from V and 5 bases from J; junction bases left unmatched: 9. Germline loops: CDR1 SNHLY, CDR2 FYNNEI. In nucleotides, the CDR3 is TGTGCCAGCAGGGACCAGACAGGGTCCGAGACCCAGTACTTC. Its translation is CASRDQTGSETQYF.

This rearrangement joins TRBV5-6 to TRBJ1-2; D gene unclear. The V end was cut by 1 base, the J end by 8 bases, with 18 bases between. The CDR3 is made up of 15 amino acids. Germline loops: CDR1 SGHDT, CDR2 YYEEEE. Here the CDR3 reads CASSLPPIGMRGYTF. The CDR3 nucleotides are TGTGCCAGCAGCTTGCCCCCCATCGGGATGCGGGGCTACACCTTC.

The genes are TRBV30 and TRBJ2-3, with TRBD2 matching over 7 bases. V trimming: 0 bases; J trimming: 0 bases; junction bases outside the gene matches: 3. This CDR3 contains 15 residues. Germline CDR1 reads GTSNPN; CDR2 reads SVGIG (reference sequence). CDR3 coding DNA: TGTGCCTGGAGTGTGGTTAGCGGGAGCACAGATACGCAGTATTTT. It specifies CAWSVVSGSTDTQYF.

A single count supports this clone. The V call is TRBV5-1, the J call TRBJ2-3; 10 bases fit TRBD2. Unmatched junction bases numbered 14, after V lost 4 bases and J lost 6 bases. The CDR3 totals 17 residues. The germline V gene encodes CDR1 SGHRS and CDR2 YFSETQ. The CDR3 region is CASSPKWLAGVKDTQYF. The CDR3 coding sequence is TGCGCCAGCAGCCCCAAATGGCTAGCGGGAGTAAAGGATACGCAGTATTTT.

The chain recombines TRBV18 with TRBJ2-3, with 7 bases aligning to TRBD2. Germline CDR1 KGHSH, CDR2 LQKENI. V was pared by 0 bases and J by 5 bases, with 5 bases of the junction left unmatched. The CDR3 is 15 amino acids. The CDR3 sequence is CASSPPKAGKDTQYF. CDR3 DNA: TGTGCCAGCTCACCACCGAAAGCGGGGAAAGATACGCAGTATTTT.

The chain is built from TRBV4-1 and TRBJ2-1; maybe TRBD1 (6 bases). Per the germline V gene, CDR1 is MGHRA and CDR2 is YSYEKL. The CDR3 has 15 residues. The V and J ends lost 4 bases and 13 bases respectively, with 23 bases between them. CDR3 amino acids: CASSRATTEGVLQFF. For the CDR3, the DNA is TGCGCCAGCAGCCGTGCAACTACCGAGGGGGTTCTCCAGTTCTTC.

The chain carries TRBV19 and TRBJ2-7; TRBD2 is a possible D gene (6 bases). The CDR3 runs to 16 residues. CDR1 and CDR2 from the germline V gene are LNHDA and SQIVND (reference sequence). V was shortened by 3 bases and J by 2 bases, with 17 bases between the two germline ends. CDR3: CASSITGGKLPYEQYF. Here the CDR3 DNA reads TGTGCCAGTAGTATCACCGGCGGGAAGCTCCCCTACGAGCAGTACTTC.

This rearrangement joins TRBV5-1 to TRBJ2-5; unclear D gene. This CDR3 is 15 amino acids long. Trimming took 0 bases from V and 0 from J, leaving 9 bases between them. Per germline, CDR1 SGHRS and CDR2 YFSETQ. CDR3 DNA: TGCGCCAGCAGCTTGGCCTCTGGGGACCAAGAGACCCAGTACTTC. As protein: CASSLASGDQETQYF. Full variable domain (outside the CDR3, taken from reference TRBV5-1 and TRBJ2-5): KAGVTQTPRYLIKTRGQQVTLSCSPISGHRSVSWYQQTPGQGLQFLFEYFSETQRNKGNFPGRFSGRQFSNSRSEMNVSTLELGDSALYLCASSLASGDQETQYFGPGTRLLVL.